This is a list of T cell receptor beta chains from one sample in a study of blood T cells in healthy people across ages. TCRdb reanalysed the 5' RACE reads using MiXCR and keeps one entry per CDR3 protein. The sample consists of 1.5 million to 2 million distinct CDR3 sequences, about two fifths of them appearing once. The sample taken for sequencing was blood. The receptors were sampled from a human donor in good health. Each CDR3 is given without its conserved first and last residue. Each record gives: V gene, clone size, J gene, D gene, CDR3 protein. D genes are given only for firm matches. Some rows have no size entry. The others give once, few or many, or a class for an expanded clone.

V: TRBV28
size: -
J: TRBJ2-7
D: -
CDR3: ASMTANNEQY

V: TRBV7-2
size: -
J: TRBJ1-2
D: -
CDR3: ASSSKVQGRYGYT

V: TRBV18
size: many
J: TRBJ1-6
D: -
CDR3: ASSPDNSPLH

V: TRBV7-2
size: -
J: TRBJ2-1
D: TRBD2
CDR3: ASSLRGGGDLEQF

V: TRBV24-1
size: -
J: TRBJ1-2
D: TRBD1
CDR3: ATSDPDRERGYT

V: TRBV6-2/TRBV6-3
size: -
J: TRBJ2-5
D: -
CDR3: ASSYSMAEDGKTQY

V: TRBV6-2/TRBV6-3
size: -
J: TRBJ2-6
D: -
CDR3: ASSYEMVGSGANVLT

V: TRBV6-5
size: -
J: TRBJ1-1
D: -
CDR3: ASSPYSSKSEAF

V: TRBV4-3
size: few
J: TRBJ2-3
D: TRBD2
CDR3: ASSQDLGVVGDYTDTQY

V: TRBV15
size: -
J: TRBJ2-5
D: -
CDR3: ATSPTGRLETQY

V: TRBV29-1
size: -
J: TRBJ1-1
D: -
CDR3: SAGEQNTEAF

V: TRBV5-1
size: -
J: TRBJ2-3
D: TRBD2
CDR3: ASSKLAGRSSTDTQY

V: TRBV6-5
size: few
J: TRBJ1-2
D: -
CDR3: ASHYRGGYT

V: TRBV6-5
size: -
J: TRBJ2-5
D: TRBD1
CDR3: ASSNQGAQY

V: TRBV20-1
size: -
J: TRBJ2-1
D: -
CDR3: SALPDERWNEQF

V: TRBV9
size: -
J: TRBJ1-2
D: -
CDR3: ASSVVGSRRGYT

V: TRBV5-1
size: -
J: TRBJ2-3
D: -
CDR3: ASSQLTGLSTDTQY

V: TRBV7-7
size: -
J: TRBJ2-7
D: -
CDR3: ASSLVLGPTYEQY

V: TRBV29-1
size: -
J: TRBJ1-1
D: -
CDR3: SFTGTGAF

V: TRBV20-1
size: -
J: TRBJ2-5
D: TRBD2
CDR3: SARIGPSGGQETQY

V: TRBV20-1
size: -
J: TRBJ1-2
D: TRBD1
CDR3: SAIRDSIAGYT

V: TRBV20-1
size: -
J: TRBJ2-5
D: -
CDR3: SARGTDQETQY

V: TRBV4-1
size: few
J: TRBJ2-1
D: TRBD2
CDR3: ASSQDGGTPDNEQF

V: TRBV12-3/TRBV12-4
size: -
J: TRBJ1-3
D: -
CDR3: ASRYRVLSGNTIY

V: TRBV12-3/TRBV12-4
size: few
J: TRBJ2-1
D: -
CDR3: ASTALNEQF

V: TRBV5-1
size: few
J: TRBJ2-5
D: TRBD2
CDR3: ASSYLAGARQETQY

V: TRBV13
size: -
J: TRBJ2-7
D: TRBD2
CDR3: ASSTGLVGTYEQY

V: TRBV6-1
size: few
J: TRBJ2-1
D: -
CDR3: ASSEEGDGYGYEQF

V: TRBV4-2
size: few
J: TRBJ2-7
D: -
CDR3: ASSQWGPRSEQY

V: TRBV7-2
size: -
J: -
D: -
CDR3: ASSLSAGSAYEQY

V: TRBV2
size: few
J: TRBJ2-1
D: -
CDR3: ASSSGTDSYNEQF

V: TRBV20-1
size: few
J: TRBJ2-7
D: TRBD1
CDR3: SARDRDRSYEQY

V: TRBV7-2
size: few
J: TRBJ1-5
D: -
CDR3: ASSSQPGDQPQH

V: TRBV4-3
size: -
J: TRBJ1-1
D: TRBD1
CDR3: ASSQDRAALQGDTEAF

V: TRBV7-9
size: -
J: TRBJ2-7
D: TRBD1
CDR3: ASSSPDRGRYEQY

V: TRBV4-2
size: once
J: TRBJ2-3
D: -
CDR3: ASSQAGQATDTQY

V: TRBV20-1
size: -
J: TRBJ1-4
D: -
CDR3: STRPAGSTNEKLF

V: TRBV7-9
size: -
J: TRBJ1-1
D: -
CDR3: ASMNAGWGTEAF

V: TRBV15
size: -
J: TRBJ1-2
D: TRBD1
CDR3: ATSRDQGAHNGYT

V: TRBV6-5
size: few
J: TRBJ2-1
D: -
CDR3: ASSYSVGQTHNEQF

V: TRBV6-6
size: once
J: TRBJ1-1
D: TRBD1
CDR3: ASSYSRGGWSTEAF

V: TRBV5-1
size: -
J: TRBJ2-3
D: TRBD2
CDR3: ASNRNGASGGATDTQY

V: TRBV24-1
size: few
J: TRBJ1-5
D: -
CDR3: ATSNRANGNQPQH